Each of the 15 T cell receptor beta chains below was sequenced from the same sample in a study of T cell repertoires in aging, cancer and after chemotherapy (dated by TCRdb to about 2019). Sequencing was performed on an Illumina MiSeq. Rearranged TRB sequences spanning V, D and J segments were amplified by multiplex touch-down PCR using a mixed TRB-A/B primer pool. TCRdb itself trimmed the public reads at Q25 with fastp, ran MiXCR and retained productive beta chains. Every entry covers one CDR3 protein and lists the most common genes and DNA from its rows. In this sample the table shows about 9,200 distinct CDR3 sequences, approximately 35% of which occur a single time. The top ten clonotypes cover 9.9% of the sample. Instead of sorted cells or RNA, genomic DNA extracted from peripheral blood served as the source for amplifying TCR beta rearrangements. The source material was blood. These receptor sequences come from a human donor in good health.

Note on this clonotype: Mismatch with germline at one junction end may stem from a read error. The rearrangement joins TRBV11-1 to TRBJ1-1; D might be TRBD1 (5 bases). The CDR3 length is 15 residues. The germline V gene encodes CDR1 SGHAT and CDR2 FQDESV (reference sequence). As DNA, the CDR3 is TGCGCCAGCAGCTTGGCTCAGGGTTTCGGAACTGAAGCTTTCTTT. Its translation is CASSLAQGFGTEAFF.

The chain couples TRBV6-5 to TRBJ2-1; 10 nucleotides match TRBD2. Germline lookup yields CDR1 MNHEY and CDR2 SVGAGI. The CDR3 runs to 17 residues. J was trimmed by 1 base and V by 6 bases; bases with no gene match: 9. CDR3 coding DNA: TGTGCCAGCAGGCCCACGACTAGCGGGTCTTCCTACAATGAGCAGTTCTTC. It yields the protein CASRPTTSGSSYNEQFF.

The chain couples TRBV7-9 to TRBJ2-1, with 8 bases that match TRBD2. Per germline, CDR1 SEHNR and CDR2 FQNEAQ (reference sequence). Germline trimming cut 5 bases from V and 8 bases from J; bases unmatched to any gene: 11. CDR3 length: 15 residues. CDR3 DNA sequence: TGTGCCAGCAGCCCAAGACTAGCGATTGGCCATGAGCAGTTCTTC. Residues: CASSPRLAIGHEQFF.

This chain links TRBV20-1 with TRBJ2-1, with 10 bases identical to TRBD2. The CDR3 length is 17 residues. The J segment lost 7 bases and the V segment lost 0 bases, leaving 12 bases of the junction unmatched. CDR1 and CDR2 (germline): DFQATT, SNEGSKA (reference sequence). The CDR3 reads CSARDTLAGVFRNEQFF. In nucleotides, the CDR3 is TGCAGTGCTAGAGATACCCTAGCGGGAGTATTTAGGAATGAGCAGTTCTTC.

The chain is built from TRBV12-3 or TRBV12-4 and TRBJ2-5; 7 bases are a match to TRBD2. V trimming: 6 bases; J trimming: 1 base; junction bases outside the gene matches: 11. CDR3 length: 16 amino acids. The CDR3 sequence: CASSKQSGTLQETQYF. The CDR3 nucleotides read TGTGCCAGCAGCAAACAGAGCGGGACGCTCCAAGAGACCCAGTACTTC.

The chain has TRBV12-3 or TRBV12-4 and TRBJ2-1; 9 nucleotides align to TRBD2. The CDR3 length is 14 residues. V lost 2 bases to trimming and J lost 7 bases; unmatched junction nucleotides: 3. CDR3 residues: CASSLLAGTNEQFF. The DNA of the CDR3 is TGTGCCAGCAGTTTACTAGCGGGAACAAATGAGCAGTTCTTC.

This chain uses TRBV7-9 with TRBJ2-1; D is uncertain. The germline CDR1 and CDR2 sequences are SEHNR and FQNEAQ (reference sequence). The CDR3 extends over 12 amino acids. V shed 3 bases and J shed 7 bases, with 7 bases lying between them. The CDR3 protein is CASSFGENEQFF. The CDR3 coding sequence is TGTGCCAGCAGCTTTGGGGAAAATGAGCAGTTCTTC.

CDR3 region: CASSPDRDEQYF. CDR3 coding DNA: TGTGCCAGCAGCCCGGACAGGGACGAGCAGTACTTC. V and J are TRBV5-4 and TRBJ2-7; the match to TRBD1 covers 8 bases. CDR3 length equals 12 residues. Germline values: CDR1 SGHNT, CDR2 YYREEE (reference sequence). With 4 bases clipped from V and 5 bases from J, the junction kept 2 bases outside the gene matches.

This clonotype was seen more than once but under ten times. This sequence joins TRBV5-5 and TRBJ2-7; TRBD1 matches at 12 bases. V was pared by 3 bases and J by 8 bases, with 12 bases of the junction left unmatched. Per the germline V gene, CDR1 is SGHKS and CDR2 is YYEKEE (reference sequence). The CDR3 totals 16 residues. CDR3: CASSSAGGTGGEKQYF. In nucleotides, the CDR3 is TGTGCCAGCAGCTCGGCGGGTGGGACAGGGGGCGAAAAGCAGTACTTC.

The chain employs TRBV6-1 and TRBJ2-6; 7 positions match TRBD1. This CDR3 is built from 16 residues. With V trimmed by 10 bases and J by 5 bases, 14 bases remained unmatched. Germline V gives CDR1 MNHNS, CDR2 SASEGT. The CDR3 nucleotides are TGTGCCACCTCGGGACAGAGCTCCCCCTGGGCCAACGTCCTGACTTTC. Translated: CATSGQSSPWANVLTF.

This clonotype was found a few times. The chain recombines TRBV5-4 with TRBJ2-5; 7 nucleotides match TRBD2. Germline lookup yields CDR1 SGHNT and CDR2 YYREEE (reference sequence). The CDR3 runs to 13 residues. V lost 5 bases to trimming and J lost 4 bases; unmatched junction nucleotides: 5. CDR3 loop: CASSSGGRETQYF. In DNA, the CDR3 is TGTGCCAGCAGTAGCGGCGGGAGAGAGACCCAGTACTTC. The full variable domain, in which reference TRBV5-4 and TRBJ2-5 provide the parts outside the CDR3, is ETGVTQSPTHLIKTRGQQVTLRCSSQSGHNTVSWYQQALGQGPQFIFQYYREEENGRGNFPPRFSGLQFPNYSSELNVNALELDDSALYLCASSSGGRETQYFGPGTRLLVL.

The J gene is TRBJ2-2, the V gene TRBV5-1; D not certain. CDR3 size: 13 residues. V was trimmed by 5 bases and J by 3 bases, leaving 8 bases between them. Germline V gene data show CDR1 as SGHRS and CDR2 as YFSETQ. The chain's CDR3 is CASRAGDTGELFF. The CDR3, as DNA: TGCGCCAGCAGGGCTGGGGACACCGGGGAGCTGTTTTTT.

This clonotype is labeled as medium-sized. The chain recombines TRBV29-1 with TRBJ2-7, with TRBD1 as a possible D gene (6 bases). The CDR3 has 12 residues. Germline V gives CDR1 SQVTM, CDR2 ANQGSEA. Trimming stripped 5 bases from V and 10 bases from J, with 18 bases between. The CDR3 spells CSVRKSPDSQYF. For the CDR3, the DNA is TGCAGCGTTCGAAAAAGCCCGGACAGCCAGTACTTC.

This clonotype rates as medium-sized (0.01 to 0.1%). This rearrangement joins TRBV5-6 to TRBJ2-1; D is ambiguous. V was clipped by 3 bases and J by 7 bases, with 11 bases between them. There are 13 residues in the CDR3. Germline CDR1 SGHDT, CDR2 YYEEEE. The CDR3 region is CASSWVGVNEQFF. For the CDR3, the DNA is TGTGCCAGCAGCTGGGTTGGGGTGAATGAGCAGTTCTTC.

This clonotype was counted between two and nine times. This sequence joins TRBV6-6 and TRBJ2-7, with D perhaps matching TRBD1 (5 bases). V lost 10 bases and J lost 7, with 20 bases in between. The CDR3 has 13 residues. The V gene's germline CDR1 is MNHNY and CDR2 SVGAGI (reference sequence). The CDR3 is CATAQGSVGEQYF. The CDR3 bases are TGTGCCACAGCCCAGGGCTCGGTTGGGGAGCAGTACTTC.